A single sample is the source of the 29 T cell receptor beta chains below, sequenced in a study of technical replicates of blood from a handful of donors. Sequenced by immunoSEQ multiplex PCR; TCRdb stores in-frame clones only, minus some. The table records more than 65,000 clones, more than 90% of them present only once. Specimen: T cells isolated from PBMCs. The receptors derive from a human donor in good health.

This clone was observed a single time. This chain uses TRBV10-1 with TRBJ2-7, with D possibly being TRBD1 (6 bases). Germline V lookup: CDR1 WNHNN, CDR2 SYGVQD (reference sequence). V was pared by 5 bases and J by 0 bases, with 8 bases between. The CDR3 spans 13 residues. The CDR3 reads CASSRDISYEQYF. The CDR3 region has the DNA TGCGCCAGCAGTCGGGACATCTCCTACGAGCAGTACTTC.

The chain couples TRBV2 to TRBJ2-7; 12 bases fit TRBD2. The CDR3 covers 16 residues. The trim removed 4 bases at V and 4 bases at J, leaving 8 bases unmatched. Per the germline V gene, CDR1 is SNHLY and CDR2 is FYNNEI. The CDR3 DNA is TGTGCCAGCAGTGCACCCACTAGCGGGAGGAGTTACGAGCAGTACTTC. Encoded protein: CASSAPTSGRSYEQYF.

The rearrangement uses TRBV18 and TRBJ1-1; D is undetermined. Germline loops: CDR1 KGHSH, CDR2 LQKENI. Between the trimmed V and J ends, which lost 3 bases and 3 bases, there was a span of 11 bases. The CDR3 has 14 residues. CDR3 coding DNA: TGTGCCAGCTCACCTGGAGTACAAGACACTGAAGCTTTCTTT. This encodes CASSPGVQDTEAFF.

This chain links TRBV10-3 with TRBJ1-1; TRBD1 aligns across 8 bases. CDR3 length: 14 amino acids. Per the germline V gene, CDR1 is ENHRY and CDR2 is SYGVKD. V was pared by 5 bases and J by 5 bases, with 7 bases of the junction left unmatched. The CDR3 loop reads CAISTGTGGTEAFF. In DNA form, the CDR3 reads TGTGCCATCAGTACCGGGACAGGAGGGACTGAAGCTTTCTTT.

J is TRBJ2-7 and V is TRBV28, with D possibly being TRBD2 (5 bases). The germline gives CDR1 MDHEN, CDR2 SYDVKM. This CDR3 is 12 amino acids long. With 2 bases removed from V and 3 bases from J, the gap between germline ends came to 5 bases. CDR3 coding DNA: TGTGCCAGCAGTTTAGCGGGCTACGAGCAGTACTTC. It is translated as CASSLAGYEQYF.

The CDR3 nucleotides are TGTGCCAGCAGCCTCCACCCGAGCTCCTACGAGCAGTACTTC. Its translation: CASSLHPSSYEQYF. This chain uses TRBV11-2 with TRBJ2-7, with D hard to call. This CDR3 has 14 amino acids. The V end lost 5 bases, the J end lost 0 bases, and 11 bases lay between the germline ends. Germline CDR1 SGHAT, CDR2 FQNNGV. Variable domain in full (rest from reference TRBV11-2 and TRBJ2-7): EAGVAQSPRYKIIEKRQSVAFWCNPISGHATLYWYQQILGQGPKLLIQFQNNGVVDDSQLPKDRFSAERLKGVDSTLKIQPAKLEDSAVYLCASSLHPSSYEQYFGPGTRLTVT.

The V call is TRBV27, the J call TRBJ2-5; a possible D gene is TRBD2 (6 bases). Germline loops: CDR1 MNHEY, CDR2 SMNVEV (reference sequence). The length of the CDR3 is 14 residues. Trimming took off 0 bases at V and 5 bases at J, with 10 bases between the two ends. The CDR3 protein is CASSLSVAGETQYF. The CDR3 DNA reads as TGTGCCAGCAGTTTATCGGTGGCGGGGGAGACCCAGTACTTC.

The J gene is TRBJ2-7, the V gene TRBV4-1, with D possibly being TRBD2 (5 bases). Germline V lookup: CDR1 MGHRA, CDR2 YSYEKL. This CDR3 region has 14 residues. Trimming removed 1 base at V and 5 bases at J, with 12 bases between. CDR3 loop: CASSQVGRENEQYF. The CDR3 DNA is TGCGCCAGCAGCCAAGTGGGCCGGGAAAACGAGCAGTACTTC.

CDR3 DNA: TGTGCCTGGAGTGCTATAAATTACGAGCAGTACTTC. Translating gives CAWSAINYEQYF. The chain employs TRBV30 and TRBJ2-7; no definite D call. Trimming cost V 1 base and J 4 bases, with 8 bases left between them. This CDR3 spans 12 amino acids. Germline V gene sequence: CDR1 GTSNPN, CDR2 SVGIG (reference sequence).

This clone was found once. The V gene is TRBV13, the J gene TRBJ1-4; the D gene is possibly TRBD1 (6 bases). The germline gives CDR1 PRHDT, CDR2 FYEKMQ (reference sequence). Trimming left V 3 bases short and J 0 bases short, with 17 bases between. CDR3 length: 18 residues. The CDR3 DNA is TGTGCCAGCAGCTTTGACAGGATGACCCGGGCAACTAATGAAAAACTGTTTTTT. Translation: CASSFDRMTRATNEKLFF.

The chain joins TRBV28 to TRBJ1-4, with no clear D. This CDR3 region has 16 residues. V was pared by 4 bases and J by 7 bases, with 19 bases between. The germline CDR1 and CDR2 sequences are MDHEN and SYDVKM. The CDR3 protein is CASSSYREESSEKLFF. The CDR3 DNA follows: TGTGCCAGCAGTTCCTACCGGGAAGAGTCGAGTGAAAAACTGTTTTTT.

J is TRBJ2-7 and V is TRBV28; D remains ambiguous. Trimming pared 1 base from V and 5 bases from J, leaving 9 bases between. This CDR3 has 13 residues. The germline gives CDR1 MDHEN, CDR2 SYDVKM. CDR3 residues: CASSLSWQNEQYF. The CDR3 region has the DNA TGTGCCAGCAGTTTATCCTGGCAGAACGAGCAGTACTTC.

The chain employs TRBV27 and TRBJ2-1, with D possibly TRBD1 on 5 matching bases. Deletions cut 8 bases from V and 2 bases from J, with 10 bases between. The CDR3 totals 13 residues. The germline CDR1 and CDR2 sequences are MNHEY and SMNVEV (reference sequence). The CDR3 protein is CASQGIPYNEQFF. In DNA form, the CDR3 reads TGTGCCAGCCAGGGAATTCCCTACAATGAGCAGTTCTTC.

For this clone: The final CDR3 position lacks the conserved phenylalanine or tryptophan, pointing to a likely read error. Because the CDR3's place on the DNA is in doubt, the DNA is left out and the CDR3 is given as listed by TCRdb. V and J are TRBV14 and TRBJ2-7; TRBD1, the D gene given by the table, was not confirmed from the DNA. From its first to its last residue, the CDR3 has 12 amino acids. Germline CDR1 and CDR2: SGHDN and FVKESK. The CDR3 loop is CASSQDGAAFSL.

This rearrangement joins TRBV23-1 to TRBJ1-1; 8 nucleotides line up with TRBD1. TRBV23-1 counts as an open reading frame of uncertain function. The CDR3 contains 11 residues. The trim removed 6 bases at V and 11 bases at J, leaving 5 bases unmatched. The CDR3 is CASRVRGLAFF. CDR3 DNA sequence: TGCGCCAGCAGGGTCAGGGGGCTGGCTTTCTTT.

This clone was observed a single time. V and J are TRBV7-2 and TRBJ2-4; D call uncertain. The V gene's germline CDR1 is SGHTA and CDR2 FQGNSA. With 5 bases removed from V and 0 bases from J, the gap between germline ends came to 14 bases. The CDR3 consists of 16 residues. In DNA, the CDR3 is TGTGCCAGCAGCCCTAACCTATACCTAGCCAAAAACATTCAGTACTTC. Its protein is CASSPNLYLAKNIQYF.

The genes are TRBV7-2 and TRBJ2-2; 9 nucleotides line up with TRBD2. The trim removed 1 base at V and 5 bases at J, leaving 11 bases unmatched. The CDR3 is 18 residues long. Germline CDR1 SGHTA, CDR2 FQGNSA. CDR3 loop: CASSLVLAGRSGTGELFF. The CDR3 DNA follows: TGTGCCAGCAGCTTAGTCCTAGCGGGGAGATCGGGAACCGGGGAGCTGTTTTTT.

The J gene is TRBJ1-2, the V gene TRBV19; 9 bases fit TRBD1. The V segment lost 10 bases and the J segment 0 bases; nucleotides outside the gene matches: 9. CDR1 and CDR2 from the germline V gene are LNHDA and SQIVND (reference sequence). There are 15 residues in the CDR3. The CDR3, as DNA: TGTGCCACCAACCCCGGGACAGGGACTAACTATGGCTACACCTTC. Translation gives CATNPGTGTNYGYTF.

The J gene is TRBJ2-7, the V gene TRBV7-3, with D perhaps TRBD1 (6 bases). This CDR3 has 17 residues. Germline V gene data show CDR1 as SGHTA and CDR2 as FQGTGA. V gave up 6 bases and J gave up 2 bases, with 23 bases separating them. The CDR3 here is CASSLDRLPYGTYEQYF. The CDR3 DNA reads as TGTGCCAGCAGTCTAGACAGGTTACCGTATGGGACCTACGAGCAGTACTTC.

The rearrangement uses TRBV19 and TRBJ1-1; tentative D call: TRBD1 (6 bases). Germline CDR1 LNHDA, CDR2 SQIVND (reference sequence). This CDR3 contains 15 residues. V lost 0 bases and J 4 bases, leaving 12 bases between the germline ends. In DNA, the CDR3 is TGTGCCAGTAGTATAGATCGGGGGGCATCCACTGAAGCTTTCTTT. This encodes CASSIDRGASTEAFF.

The V and J genes are TRBV5-5 and TRBJ2-5; a weak D match, TRBD1 (7 bases). The CDR3 contains 13 residues. Trimming took 5 bases from V and 4 from J, leaving 12 bases between them. Germline V gene lookup returns CDR1 SGHKS and CDR2 YYEKEE (reference sequence). The CDR3 is CASSGGGLETQYF. Here the CDR3 DNA reads TGTGCCAGCAGTGGAGGGGGCTTAGAGACCCAGTACTTC.

The chain's CDR3 is CASSFTGLQPNEKLFF. In DNA, the CDR3 is TGCGCCAGCAGCTTTACAGGTCTACAGCCGAATGAAAAACTGTTTTTT. This chain connects TRBV5-1 to TRBJ1-4; possibly TRBD1 for D (5 bases). The CDR3 length is 16 residues. Germline values: CDR1 SGHRS, CDR2 YFSETQ. V lost 2 bases and J lost 5, with 16 bases in between.

This clone was counted a single time. The chain carries TRBV4-1 and TRBJ2-7, with D perhaps matching TRBD2 (5 bases). The CDR3 sequence is 15 residues long. The V end lost 5 bases, the J end lost 5 bases, and 19 bases lay between the germline ends. Germline CDR1 and CDR2: MGHRA and YSYEKL. In nucleotides, the CDR3 is TGCGCCAGCAGCGGGTTAGCGTCAACGGCAGACGAGCAGTACTTC. This encodes CASSGLASTADEQYF.

The J gene is TRBJ2-2, the V gene TRBV11-3, with 7 bases aligning to TRBD2. With V trimmed by 5 bases and J by 13 bases, 16 bases remained unmatched. Germline loops: CDR1 SGHNT, CDR2 YENEEA. The CDR3 is 15 residues long. The CDR3 region is CASSRPGTTITALFF. As DNA, the CDR3 is TGTGCCAGCAGCCGACCCGGGACTACTATCACGGCGCTGTTTTTT.

The chain is built from TRBV5-1 and TRBJ2-3; 8 bases map to TRBD1. The CDR3 totals 15 residues. V shed 4 bases, J shed 1 base, and the junction held 5 bases outside the gene matches. In germline, CDR1 is SGHRS, CDR2 YFSETQ. The CDR3 region has the DNA TGCGCCAGCAGCAAGGCGGGACAGGGCACAGATACGCAGTATTTT. Translated, it gives CASSKAGQGTDTQYF.

This clone appeared a single time. V gene TRBV5-6 combines with J gene TRBJ2-2; 10 bases map to TRBD2. CDR3 length: 14 residues. Germline CDR1 and CDR2: SGHDT and YYEEEE. Germline trimming cut 4 bases from V and 9 bases from J; bases unmatched to any gene: 6. CDR3 DNA sequence: TGTGCCAGCAGCCTTCTAGCGGGAGCGAGGGAGCTGTTTTTT. Translating it yields CASSLLAGARELFF.

The table lists this clone with a few counts. CDR3 sequence reads: CASSLSRVKAFF. CDR3 nucleotide sequence: TGTGCCAGCAGCCTCAGTCGGGTAAAAGCTTTCTTT. This chain uses TRBV14 with TRBJ1-1; D remains unclear. Germline lookup yields CDR1 SGHDN and CDR2 FVKESK. Trimming stripped 4 bases from V and 9 bases from J, with 12 bases between. This CDR3 has 12 amino acids.

This sequence joins TRBV27 and TRBJ2-7; a weak D match, TRBD2 (7 bases). CDR3 size: 14 residues. The germline V gene encodes CDR1 MNHEY and CDR2 SMNVEV (reference sequence). The germline V and J ends were trimmed by 5 bases and 6 bases, with 17 bases remaining between them. The CDR3 loop reads CASSPLGGQGEQYF. In DNA, the CDR3 is TGTGCCAGCAGTCCCCTGGGGGGGCAGGGCGAGCAGTACTTC.

The rearrangement joins TRBV19 to TRBJ1-1, with D hard to call. The CDR3 totals 13 residues. Germline V lookup: CDR1 LNHDA, CDR2 SQIVND (reference sequence). V lost 7 bases and J 4 bases, leaving 13 bases between the germline ends. The chain's CDR3 is CASTPGIGTEAFF. Written as DNA, the CDR3 is TGTGCCAGTACCCCCGGGATCGGCACTGAAGCTTTCTTT.